One and the same sample provided the 17 T cell receptor beta chains below, sequenced in a study of human T cells and chemical hapten exposure. The time point here: patch test 3, about 24 weeks after DPC sensitization. Described treatment: therapeutic diphenylcyclopropenone sensitization with weekly scalp DPC. TCRdb itself ran the RACE reads through MiXCR, one entry per CDR3 protein. The table records 50,000 to 65,000 distinct CDR3 sequences, approximately 9.9% of them present only once. The sample consisted of whole blood, taken in connection with sensitization to the hapten diphenylcyclopropenone (DPC). These TCRs come from a woman between 35 and 50 years old with alopecia areata. Some clones in this sample may be carry-over from other donors' samples.

Turning to this clonotype: One base away lies a much larger clone, so this may be a sequencing read error. This chain connects TRBV27 to TRBJ2-7; 8 bases align to TRBD2. The V gene's germline CDR1 is MNHEY and CDR2 SMNVEV (reference sequence). Unmatched junction bases numbered 2, after V lost 2 bases and J lost 2 bases. The CDR3 is 14 residues long. The CDR3 nucleotides read TGTGCCAGCAGTTTAATCGGGGGGGCCTACGAGCAGTACTTC. As protein: CASSLIGGAYEQYF.

The J gene is TRBJ2-5, the V gene TRBV7-9; D uncertain. This CDR3 is built from 11 residues. Between the trimmed V and J ends, which lost 10 bases and 3 bases, there was a span of 9 bases. Germline V CDR1 and CDR2: SEHNR, FQNEAQ (reference sequence). CDR3 loop: CATSIEETQYF. The CDR3, as DNA: TGTGCCACTTCTATCGAAGAGACCCAGTACTTC.

There are many counts of this clonotype. The chain couples TRBV4-2 to TRBJ2-1; 8 bases map to TRBD1. After removal of 4 bases from V and 3 bases from J, the junction contained 8 bases not matched to a gene. The CDR3 extends over 16 amino acids. CDR1 LGHNA and CDR2 YNFKEQ come from the germline V gene. CDR3 sequence reads: CASSRYGDRIYNEQFF. The CDR3 DNA reads TGTGCCAGCAGCCGCTACGGGGACAGGATCTACAATGAGCAGTTCTTC.

In this sample, this clonotype turned up once. The chain links TRBV9 to TRBJ2-7; 8 bases align to TRBD1. With 4 bases clipped from V and 0 bases from J, the junction kept 9 bases outside the gene matches. Germline CDR1 is SGDLS and CDR2 is YYNGEE. The CDR3 is made up of 16 amino acids. The CDR3 DNA sequence: TGTGCCAGCAGCCGAGGACAGGGACAAGCCTCCTACGAGCAGTACTTC. As protein: CASSRGQGQASYEQYF.

In this sample, this clonotype turned up many times. The chain links TRBV6-4 to TRBJ2-3, with 10 bases aligning to TRBD2. The CDR3 runs to 16 residues. Unmatched junction bases numbered 1, after V lost 0 bases and J lost 1 base. Germline-derived CDR1 and CDR2 are MRHNA and SNTAGT. The CDR3: CASSDSLAGGTDTQYF. As DNA, the CDR3 is TGTGCCAGCAGTGACTCGCTAGCGGGGGGCACAGATACGCAGTATTTT.

This clonotype was counted only a few times. The chain carries TRBV27 and TRBJ2-7, with 7 bases aligning to TRBD1. This CDR3 contains 15 residues. Trimming removed 2 bases from V and 3 bases from J; junction bases left unmatched: 7. Germline values: CDR1 MNHEY, CDR2 SMNVEV (reference sequence). DNA for the CDR3: TGTGCCAGCAGTTTAACAGGGGCCCCCAACTACGAGCAGTACTTC. This translates into CASSLTGAPNYEQYF.

This clonotype was counted only a few times. V and J are TRBV4-3 and TRBJ2-7, with TRBD1 matching 9 bases. The length of the CDR3 is 15 residues. Per germline, CDR1 LGHNA and CDR2 YSLEER. After removal of 4 bases from V and 2 bases from J, the junction contained 6 bases not matched to a gene. DNA of the CDR3: TGCGCCAGCAGCCGCCACCACAGGGGGCCCTACGAGCAGTACTTC. The encoded protein is CASSRHHRGPYEQYF.

This chain links TRBV20-1 with TRBJ2-1, with 10 bases matching TRBD2. There are 15 residues in the CDR3. V trimming: 3 bases; J trimming: 6 bases; junction bases outside the gene matches: 8. The germline V gene encodes CDR1 DFQATT and CDR2 SNEGSKA (reference sequence). The CDR3 spells CSASPTSGLGNEQFF. DNA for the CDR3: TGCAGTGCTAGTCCGACTAGCGGGTTGGGCAATGAGCAGTTCTTC.

This clonotype was counted between two and nine times. The chain links TRBV5-6 to TRBJ2-3; 7 bases are a match to TRBD1. This CDR3 spans 17 amino acids. V lost 1 base and J lost 0; bases outside the gene matches: 8. Germline V gives CDR1 SGHDT, CDR2 YYEEEE. CDR3 sequence (DNA): TGTGCCAGCAGCTTGCAACAGGGGCGACTAAGCACAGATACGCAGTATTTT. Translating it yields CASSLQQGRLSTDTQYF.

This clonotype was observed at least ten times. The chain links TRBV18 to TRBJ2-5, with D perhaps matching TRBD2 (6 bases). V was pared by 3 bases and J by 1 base, with 12 bases between. Germline V lookup: CDR1 KGHSH, CDR2 LQKENI. The CDR3 length is 15 residues. Here the CDR3 reads CASSPQGGPQETQYF. CDR3 DNA sequence: TGTGCCAGCTCACCGCAGGGAGGTCCCCAAGAGACCCAGTACTTC.

This clonotype has more than one count but fewer than ten. The chain couples TRBV13 to TRBJ2-7; maybe TRBD1 (6 bases). V gave up 5 bases and J gave up 6 bases, with 8 bases separating them. Germline V gene lookup returns CDR1 PRHDT and CDR2 FYEKMQ (reference sequence). The CDR3 spans 11 residues. In nucleotides, the CDR3 is TGTGCCAGCAGCAGCAGGGGCGAGCAGTACTTC. It is translated as CASSSRGEQYF.

V and J are TRBV27 and TRBJ2-7, with D maybe TRBD2 (5 bases). CDR3 size: 13 residues. Trimming took 6 bases from V and 3 from J, leaving 12 bases between them. Germline lookup yields CDR1 MNHEY and CDR2 SMNVEV (reference sequence). DNA for the CDR3: TGTGCCAGCAGGGACTCCCACTACTACGAGCAGTACTTC. The encoded protein is CASRDSHYYEQYF.

This clonotype was seen only a few times. The rearrangement links TRBV5-1 to TRBJ2-1; D unclear. The CDR3 consists of 11 residues. Germline CDR1 and CDR2: SGHRS and YFSETQ. The V and J ends lost 7 bases and 9 bases respectively, with 11 bases between them. The CDR3 sequence: CASQIKGEQFF. CDR3 sequence (DNA): TGCGCCAGCCAAATAAAGGGTGAGCAGTTCTTC.

This clonotype was counted between two and nine times. The chain joins TRBV20-1 to TRBJ1-4; TRBD1 might be the D (6 bases). The germline V gene encodes CDR1 DFQATT and CDR2 SNEGSKA (reference sequence). Trimming pared 3 bases from V and 8 bases from J, leaving 13 bases between. The CDR3 covers 13 residues. CDR3 protein: CSARAGGGEKLFF. DNA for the CDR3: TGCAGTGCTAGGGCTGGAGGGGGAGAAAAACTGTTTTTT.

This clonotype was counted only a few times. The chain couples TRBV7-7 to TRBJ2-5; TRBD1 matches 7 bases. The length of the CDR3 is 15 residues. Unmatched junction bases numbered 6, after V lost 2 bases and J lost 3 bases. Per germline, CDR1 SSHAT and CDR2 FNYEAQ (reference sequence). The CDR3 nucleotides read TGTGCCAGCAGCTTAAGAGGGGGCCTGGAAGAGACCCAGTACTTC. As protein: CASSLRGGLEETQYF. The variable domain in full, completed from reference TRBV7-7 and TRBJ2-5, reads GAGVSQSPRYKVTKRGQDVTLRCDPISSHATLYWYQQALGQGPEFLTYFNYEAQPDKSGLPSDRFSAERPEGSISTLTIQRTEQRDSAMYRCASSLRGGLEETQYFGPGTRLLVL.

This clonotype was seen only a few times. J is TRBJ1-3 and V is TRBV7-6; 7 bases fit TRBD1. The CDR3 sequence is 14 residues long. The V gene's germline CDR1 is SGHVS and CDR2 FNYEAQ. J was trimmed by 5 bases and V by 5 bases; bases with no gene match: 6. CDR3 amino acids: CASSRGTDRNTIYF. In DNA, the CDR3 is TGTGCCAGCAGCCGAGGGACAGATCGAAACACCATATATTTT. The variable domain in full, completed from reference TRBV7-6 and TRBJ1-3, reads GAGVSQSPRYKVTKRGQDVALRCDPISGHVSLYWYRQALGQGPEFLTYFNYEAQQDKSGLPNDRFSAERPEGSISTLTIQRTEQRDSAMYRCASSRGTDRNTIYFGEGSWLTVV.

This clonotype was seen repeatedly, ten times or more. The gene calls are TRBV2 and TRBJ1-5; a weak D match, TRBD1 (5 bases). V shed 6 bases and J shed 7 bases, with 19 bases lying between them. The CDR3 contains 15 residues. The germline gives CDR1 SNHLY, CDR2 FYNNEI. The CDR3 nucleotides read TGTGCCAGCAGCCCGAGTCGGGGCGCGAGGCAGCCCCAGCATTTT. Its protein product is CASSPSRGARQPQHF.